These 28 T cell receptor beta chains were all obtained from the same sample, sequenced in a study of shared clonotypes between healthy human individuals. Using immunoSEQ multiplex PCR, the repertoire was profiled, and TCRdb retains in-frame clones only, with some absent. The sample shows about 1.9 million clones, over 85% of them seen only once. Positively selected for CCR7, the CD45RO-negative cells used as naive CD8 cells excluded terminally differentiated effector memory CD45RA+ cells. The material sequenced was naive CD8+ T cells from PBMCs. The receptors come from a man aged 18-30 years in good health. Some clones in this sample may be carry-over from other donors' samples.

A few counts support this clone. The chain is built from TRBV6-5 and TRBJ1-1; D is unclear. The V gene lost 3 bases and the J gene lost 0 bases, with 11 bases spanning the gap. From germline, CDR1 is MNHEY and CDR2 SVGAGI. This CDR3 has 15 residues. This CDR3 reads CASSYRLGVNTEAFF. The CDR3, as DNA: TGTGCCAGCAGTTATAGGCTGGGAGTGAACACTGAAGCTTTCTTT.

This clone showed up just once. The chain is built from TRBV28 and TRBJ2-6; no reliable D call. Germline values: CDR1 MDHEN, CDR2 SYDVKM. Trimming removed 3 bases at V and 2 bases at J, with 8 bases between. The length of the CDR3 is 15 residues. DNA for the CDR3: TGTGCCAGCAGTTTGCCCCCCCCTGGGGCCAACGTCCTGACTTTC. Its protein product is CASSLPPPGANVLTF.

The chain recombines TRBV27 with TRBJ2-2; 8 nucleotides match TRBD1. CDR1 is MNHEY and CDR2 is SMNVEV in the germline V gene (reference sequence). The CDR3 spans 16 residues. V shed 5 bases and J 2 bases; nucleotides not matched to a gene: 7. In DNA form, the CDR3 reads TGTGCCAGCAGTCCCCGGGACAGGCGAAACACCGGGGAGCTGTTTTTT. This encodes CASSPRDRRNTGELFF.

The chain is built from TRBV6-5 and TRBJ2-5; no definite D call. Germline V gene data show CDR1 as MNHEY and CDR2 as SVGAGI. This CDR3 has 14 amino acids. Trimming stripped 6 bases from V and 1 base from J, with 12 bases between. The CDR3: CASSSRPPQETQYF. As DNA, the CDR3 is TGTGCCAGCAGCTCAAGACCGCCCCAAGAGACCCAGTACTTC.

This clone was detected only once. The rearrangement links TRBV9 to TRBJ1-2; a weak D match, TRBD1 (5 bases). The germline V gene has CDR1 SGDLS and CDR2 YYNGEE. V lost 0 bases, J lost 5 bases, and 14 bases lay in between. CDR3 length: 15 amino acids. CDR3 loop: CASSVGRGVSYGYTF. The CDR3 nucleotides read TGTGCCAGCAGCGTAGGAAGGGGAGTGTCTTATGGCTACACCTTC.

The chain employs TRBV5-4 and TRBJ2-2; tentatively, D is TRBD1 or TRBD2 (5 bases each). The V end lost 5 bases, the J end lost 3 bases, and 17 bases lay between the germline ends. This CDR3 is built from 16 residues. Germline CDR1 reads SGHNT; CDR2 reads YYREEE (reference sequence). The CDR3 DNA reads as TGTGCCAGCAGATTATTGGGGGAATTGGACACCGGGGAGCTGTTTTTT. The encoded protein is CASRLLGELDTGELFF.

The chain recombines TRBV7-9 with TRBJ2-7, with D unclear. The CDR3 contains 13 residues. Germline-derived CDR1 and CDR2 are SEHNR and FQNEAQ (reference sequence). Trimming pared 6 bases from V and 3 bases from J, leaving 12 bases between. CDR3 loop: CASRSGSLYEQYF. CDR3 sequence (DNA): TGTGCCAGCAGGAGTGGTTCACTCTACGAGCAGTACTTC.

As regards this clone: A single base separates this from a much larger clone, so it may be a read error. This specimen includes other DNA sequences encoding the same CDR3. J is TRBJ2-5 and V is TRBV27; D perhaps matches TRBD1 (6 bases). The end of the DNA is better explained by TRBJ2-7, so the J call may be wrong. Germline assignment: CDR1 MNHEY and CDR2 SMNVEV (reference sequence). This CDR3 contains 13 residues. The CDR3 coding sequence is TGTGCCAGCAGCTTCGGACAGTCCTACGAGCAGTACTTC. It specifies CASSFGQSYEQYF.

J is TRBJ1-1 and V is TRBV5-1; D gene unclear. The CDR3 covers 18 residues. Trimming shortened V by 2 bases and J by 2 bases, and 22 bases separated the two germline ends. Germline lookup yields CDR1 SGHRS and CDR2 YFSETQ. The CDR3 spells CASSFYVGGSPINTEAFF. The CDR3 region has the DNA TGCGCCAGCAGCTTTTATGTAGGTGGGTCCCCAATCAACACTGAAGCTTTCTTT. Using reference TRBV5-1 and TRBJ1-1 for the parts outside the CDR3, the full variable domain is KAGVTQTPRYLIKTRGQQVTLSCSPISGHRSVSWYQQTPGQGLQFLFEYFSETQRNKGNFPGRFSGRQFSNSRSEMNVSTLELGDSALYLCASSFYVGGSPINTEAFFGQGTRLTVV.

This chain links TRBV27 with TRBJ2-7, with TRBD2 matching 7 bases. The CDR3 length is 16 residues. CDR1 MNHEY and CDR2 SMNVEV come from the germline V gene (reference sequence). With V trimmed by 9 bases and J by 2 bases, 16 bases remained unmatched. CDR3 in amino acids: CASTSMGRETPYEQYF. CDR3 coding DNA: TGTGCCAGTACCTCTATGGGGCGGGAGACGCCCTACGAGCAGTACTTC.

The gene calls are TRBV10-3 and TRBJ2-5; 8 bases are shared with TRBD2. After removal of 6 bases from V and 7 bases from J, the junction contained 10 bases not matched to a gene. CDR3 length: 14 amino acids. Germline CDR1 and CDR2: ENHRY and SYGVKD. The CDR3 reads CAISPGTSDVTQYF. The DNA for the CDR3 is TGTGCCATCAGCCCCGGGACTAGTGACGTGACCCAGTACTTC.

The V and J genes are TRBV2 and TRBJ1-5, with 8 bases aligning to TRBD1. Germline CDR1 is SNHLY and CDR2 is FYNNEI. CDR3 length: 18 amino acids. V shed 6 bases, J shed 1 base, and the junction held 14 bases outside the gene matches. The CDR3 coding sequence is TGTGCCAGCAGCGTCGACAGGGGCAAGTATAGGAGCAATCAGCCCCAGCATTTT. It encodes CASSVDRGKYRSNQPQHF.

Only one count was recorded for this clone. The chain links TRBV28 to TRBJ2-1; maybe TRBD1 (7 bases). V gave up 1 base and J gave up 8 bases, with 18 bases separating them. This CDR3 region has 16 residues. Germline V gene sequence: CDR1 MDHEN, CDR2 SYDVKM. The CDR3 loop reads CASSLSREGQGDEQFF. CDR3 nucleotide sequence: TGTGCCAGCAGTTTATCGCGGGAAGGCCAGGGGGATGAGCAGTTCTTC. Drawing the rest from reference TRBV28 and TRBJ2-1, the complete variable domain is DVKVTQSSRYLVKRTGEKVFLECVQDMDHENMFWYRQDPGLGLRLIYFSYDVKMKEKGDIPEGYSVSREKKERFSLILESASTNQTSMYLCASSLSREGQGDEQFFGPGTRLTVL.

The chain has TRBV30 and TRBJ2-7; D remains ambiguous. The CDR3 is made up of 14 amino acids. V gave up 2 bases and J gave up 0 bases, with 11 bases separating them. The germline V gene encodes CDR1 GTSNPN and CDR2 SVGIG (reference sequence). The DNA of the CDR3 is TGTGCCTGGAGTCCGACTGCCCTCTCCTACGAGCAGTACTTC. This codes for CAWSPTALSYEQYF.

The chain recombines TRBV29-1 with TRBJ2-5; 7 bases match TRBD2. The CDR3 runs to 14 residues. Germline trimming cut 6 bases from V and 4 bases from J; bases unmatched to any gene: 11. The germline V gene has CDR1 SQVTM and CDR2 ANQGSEA. CDR3 in amino acids: CSVELARDGETQYF. The CDR3 region has the DNA TGCAGCGTCGAACTAGCGAGGGATGGAGAGACCCAGTACTTC.

The gene calls are TRBV5-6 and TRBJ1-5, with unresolved D. Looked up from germline, CDR1 is SGHDT and CDR2 is YYEEEE. The CDR3 length is 16 residues. V lost 1 base to trimming and J lost 4 bases, with 15 bases between them. CDR3 nucleotides: TGTGCCAGCAGCTTGTTTCTCCAGGAACAAAATCAGCCCCAGCATTTT. Encoded protein: CASSLFLQEQNQPQHF.

This chain uses TRBV19 with TRBJ2-6; 7 bases map to TRBD1. Germline assignment: CDR1 LNHDA and CDR2 SQIVND (reference sequence). The CDR3 contains 18 residues. The V and J ends lost 3 bases and 2 bases, in that order; junction bases with no gene match: 10. The CDR3 reads CASSIRDSARTGANVLTF. CDR3 bases: TGTGCCAGTAGTATTCGGGACAGCGCCCGGACTGGGGCCAACGTCCTGACTTTC. Based on the CDR3 plus reference TRBV19 and TRBJ2-6, the full variable domain is DGGITQSPKYLFRKEGQNVTLSCEQNLNHDAMYWYRQDPGQGLRLIYYSQIVNDFQKGDIAEGYSVSREKKESFPLTVTSAQKNPTAFYLCASSIRDSARTGANVLTFGAGSRLTVL.

The chain links TRBV7-6 to TRBJ2-7; TRBD1 matches at 11 bases. J gave up 3 bases and V 4 bases, and 5 bases lay outside the gene matches. CDR3 length: 15 amino acids. Germline lookup yields CDR1 SGHVS and CDR2 FNYEAQ. DNA for the CDR3: TGTGCCAGCAGCTCTCCGGACAGGGGGCTCTACGAGCAGTACTTC. Protein sequence: CASSSPDRGLYEQYF.

This chain uses TRBV10-1 with TRBJ2-3; a possible D gene is TRBD1 (6 bases). V was shortened by 0 bases and J by 0 bases, with 19 bases between the two germline ends. Germline V gives CDR1 WNHNN, CDR2 SYGVQD (reference sequence). CDR3 length: 19 amino acids. CDR3 DNA: TGCGCCAGCAGTGAGTCTCTTACGTCCGACAGGCCTAGCACAGATACGCAGTATTTT. Translation: CASSESLTSDRPSTDTQYF.

CDR3 in DNA: TGTGCCAGCAGGGGACAGGGTGTCGGCAATCAGCCCCAGCATTTT. This translates into CASRGQGVGNQPQHF. The rearrangement uses TRBV27 and TRBJ1-5; TRBD1 aligns across 9 bases. The CDR3 has 15 amino acids. Trimming removed 6 bases from V and 2 bases from J; junction bases left unmatched: 5. Looked up from germline, CDR1 is MNHEY and CDR2 is SMNVEV (reference sequence).

This rearrangement joins TRBV29-1 to TRBJ1-1; 7 nucleotides match TRBD1. After removal of 5 bases from V and 4 bases from J, the junction contained 7 bases not matched to a gene. From germline, CDR1 is SQVTM and CDR2 ANQGSEA. There are 13 residues in the CDR3. Here the CDR3 reads CSVLGDSFTEAFF. CDR3 DNA sequence: TGCAGCGTTCTGGGGGACAGCTTCACTGAAGCTTTCTTT. Based on the CDR3 plus reference TRBV29-1 and TRBJ1-1, the full variable domain is SAVISQKPSRDICQRGTSLTIQCQVDSQVTMMFWYRQQPGQSLTLIATANQGSEATYESGFVIDKFPISRPNLTFSTLTVSNMSPEDSSIYLCSVLGDSFTEAFFGQGTRLTVV.

The chain employs TRBV28 and TRBJ1-5; 9 nucleotides line up with TRBD1. Germline V gene lookup returns CDR1 MDHEN and CDR2 SYDVKM. This CDR3 has 15 residues. V shed 6 bases, J shed 6 bases, and the junction held 9 bases outside the gene matches. The CDR3 is CASRLTGGGSQPQHF. CDR3 nucleotides: TGTGCCAGCAGATTAACAGGGGGCGGAAGTCAGCCCCAGCATTTT. Full variable domain (missing parts from reference TRBV28 and TRBJ1-5): DVKVTQSSRYLVKRTGEKVFLECVQDMDHENMFWYRQDPGLGLRLIYFSYDVKMKEKGDIPEGYSVSREKKERFSLILESASTNQTSMYLCASRLTGGGSQPQHFGDGTRLSIL.

CDR3: CASSYTGGITDTQYF. The CDR3 bases are TGTGCCAGCAGTTATACAGGGGGGATCACAGATACGCAGTATTTT. The chain carries TRBV6-5 and TRBJ2-3, with TRBD1 matching 8 bases. The germline V gene has CDR1 MNHEY and CDR2 SVGAGI. V lost 3 bases to trimming and J lost 2 bases; unmatched junction nucleotides: 4. The CDR3 extends over 15 amino acids.

The chain employs TRBV2 and TRBJ2-7; D possibly corresponds to TRBD2 (6 bases). The CDR3 length is 13 residues. Germline V gives CDR1 SNHLY, CDR2 FYNNEI. Trimming removed 4 bases at V and 5 bases at J, with 12 bases between. The CDR3 region has the DNA TGTGCCAGCAGTGCGGAGGGCTGGCACGAGCAGTACTTC. It translates to CASSAEGWHEQYF. The whole variable domain, remainder taken from reference TRBV2 and TRBJ2-7, is EPEVTQTPSHQVTQMGQEVILRCVPISNHLYFYWYRQILGQKVEFLVSFYNNEISEKSEIFDDQFSVERPDGSNFTLKIRSTKLEDSAMYFCASSAEGWHEQYFGPGTRLTVT.

The chain joins TRBV28 to TRBJ2-3, with D unresolved. Between the trimmed V and J ends, which lost 6 bases and 0 bases, there was a span of 22 bases. CDR3 length: 18 residues. From germline, CDR1 is MDHEN and CDR2 SYDVKM. DNA for the CDR3: TGTGCCAGCAGCCCCTCCCCCCTCTTCCTAACTAGCACAGATACGCAGTATTTT. Translation: CASSPSPLFLTSTDTQYF. Variable domain in full (rest from reference TRBV28 and TRBJ2-3): DVKVTQSSRYLVKRTGEKVFLECVQDMDHENMFWYRQDPGLGLRLIYFSYDVKMKEKGDIPEGYSVSREKKERFSLILESASTNQTSMYLCASSPSPLFLTSTDTQYFGPGTRLTVL.

In its sample, this clone was seen once. J is TRBJ1-4 and V is TRBV27; TRBD1 agrees at 8 bases. Germline V gives CDR1 MNHEY, CDR2 SMNVEV (reference sequence). There are 15 residues in the CDR3. Trimming cost V 5 bases and J 3 bases; bases outside gene matches: 5. The CDR3 nucleotides read TGTGCCAGCAGTGGGGGGACAGGTTCTAATGAAAAACTGTTTTTT. This codes for CASSGGTGSNEKLFF.

The chain recombines TRBV4-2 with TRBJ2-2, with 9 bases aligning to TRBD1. Looked up from germline, CDR1 is LGHNA and CDR2 is YNFKEQ. The CDR3 is 16 amino acids. V lost 4 bases, J lost 2 bases, and 5 bases stayed unmatched. CDR3 residues: CASSLRDRANTGELFF. The CDR3 bases are TGTGCCAGCAGCCTCCGGGACAGGGCAAACACCGGGGAGCTGTTTTTT.

This chain connects TRBV13 to TRBJ2-5, with D hard to call. The germline gives CDR1 PRHDT, CDR2 FYEKMQ (reference sequence). This CDR3 contains 15 residues. Trimming removed 5 bases at V and 2 bases at J, with 15 bases between. The DNA of the CDR3 is TGTGCCAGCAGCCAACATGTACCCGGGCAAGAGACCCAGTACTTC. This encodes CASSQHVPGQETQYF. The entire variable domain, with the rest obtained from reference TRBV13 and TRBJ2-5, is as follows: AAGVIQSPRHLIKEKRETATLKCYPIPRHDTVYWYQQGPGQDPQFLISFYEKMQSDKGSIPDRFSAQQFSDYHSELNMSSLELGDSALYFCASSQHVPGQETQYFGPGTRLLVL.